These 13 T cell receptor beta chains were all obtained from the same sample, sequenced in a study of shared clonotypes between healthy human individuals (dated by TCRdb to the early 2020s). Receptor libraries were prepared by the immunoSEQ multiplex PCR assay. Here the immuneACCESS table is served through TCRdb, limited to in-frame sequences with V and J called. Missing clones are a known gap in these copies; in checked studies unresolved V genes cover under half, and the rest lacks a known reason. For this sample there are about 320,000 clones; about nine tenths appear just once. The top ten constitute about a sixth of the sample. Sequencing input: memory CD8+ T cells sorted from blood. Taken with the paper, the label for cell subset or site translates to: CD45RO+ cells pooled with CCR7-negative TemRA cells. These receptors all stem from a man aged 18 to 30 in good health.

This clone occurred once. The V gene is TRBV28, the J gene TRBJ2-2; 7 positions match TRBD2. V lost 6 bases, J lost 7 bases, and 8 bases stayed unmatched. In germline, CDR1 is MDHEN, CDR2 SYDVKM. This CDR3 is 14 amino acids long. CDR3 bases: TGTGCCAGCAGCCCCCCTTGGGGGGGCGGGGAGCTGTTTTTT. Its translation is CASSPPWGGGELFF.

This clone was observed once. This chain links TRBV11-2 with TRBJ2-1; a possible D gene is TRBD1 (5 bases). The CDR3 extends over 17 amino acids. Germline V gene lookup returns CDR1 SGHAT and CDR2 FQNNGV. V was trimmed by 0 bases and J by 0 bases, leaving 12 bases between them. CDR3 nucleotides: TGTGCCAGCAGCTTAGAGGTTCGACAGAGCTCCTACAATGAGCAGTTCTTC. Translation gives CASSLEVRQSSYNEQFF.

This clone appeared a single time. This CDR3 reads CASSGGGPEQFF. CDR3 sequence (DNA): TGCGCCAGCAGCGGGGGTGGCCCTGAGCAGTTCTTC. This chain links TRBV10-1 with TRBJ2-1, with D possibly matching TRBD2 (6 bases). The CDR3 is 12 residues long. The V gene's germline CDR1 is WNHNN and CDR2 SYGVQD (reference sequence). Trimming removed 6 bases from V and 9 bases from J, with 12 bases in between.

This chain uses TRBV2 with TRBJ2-3; TRBD2 matches 7 bases. CDR3 size: 16 residues. V was clipped by 1 base and J by 0 bases; unmatched bases: 4. Germline V gene data show CDR1 as SNHLY and CDR2 as FYNNEI. The CDR3 here is CASSEGAGMSTDTQYF. The CDR3 DNA sequence: TGTGCCAGCAGTGAAGGAGCGGGAATGAGCACAGATACGCAGTATTTT.

The chain combines TRBV25-1 with TRBJ2-5, with D possibly TRBD2 on 6 matching bases. Trimming left V 7 bases short and J 5 bases short, with 17 bases between. Germline V gene data show CDR1 as MGHDK and CDR2 as SYGVNS. CDR3 length: 14 amino acids. The CDR3 region is CASTTLEGGETQYF. The CDR3 region has the DNA TGTGCCAGCACTACCCTGGAGGGTGGGGAGACCCAGTACTTC.

The chain employs TRBV6-1 and TRBJ1-1; D may be TRBD1 (5 bases). Germline V CDR1 and CDR2: MNHNS, SASEGT. The CDR3 has 15 residues. Trimming left V 4 bases short and J 2 bases short, with 14 bases between. The CDR3 DNA reads as TGTGCCAGCAGTGCCAGGCCGGGGGGAAACACTGAAGCTTTCTTT. It encodes CASSARPGGNTEAFF.

This rearrangement joins TRBV4-1 to TRBJ2-1; D is undetermined. There are 12 residues in the CDR3. Trimming stripped 2 bases from V and 9 bases from J, with 8 bases between. Per the germline V gene, CDR1 is MGHRA and CDR2 is YSYEKL. CDR3 nucleotide sequence: TGCGCCAGCAGCCAAAATACCCCTGAGCAGTTCTTC. The encoded protein is CASSQNTPEQFF.

The chain has TRBV25-1 and TRBJ1-4; 9 nucleotides match TRBD1. Germline V lookup: CDR1 MGHDK, CDR2 SYGVNS. The V and J ends lost 3 bases and 6 bases, in that order; junction bases with no gene match: 5. The length of the CDR3 is 15 residues. The DNA of the CDR3 is TGTGCCAGCAGTGATTCTGACAGGGGGGATGAAAAACTGTTTTTT. As protein: CASSDSDRGDEKLFF.

For the CDR3, the DNA is TGCGCCAGCAGGCTTAGCGGAGGGACCTACAATGAGCAGTTCTTC. Its translation: CASRLSGGTYNEQFF. J is TRBJ2-1 and V is TRBV4-1; the D gene is possibly TRBD2 (6 bases). V was shortened by 6 bases and J by 2 bases, with 14 bases between the two germline ends. Germline loops: CDR1 MGHRA, CDR2 YSYEKL. The CDR3 totals 15 residues.

The chain combines TRBV4-1 with TRBJ2-7; TRBD2 is a possible D gene (5 bases). Germline CDR1 and CDR2: MGHRA and YSYEKL. The CDR3 runs to 16 residues. V dropped 4 bases and J dropped 6 bases, with 22 bases sitting between them. In DNA, the CDR3 is TGCGCCAGCAGCCCCGGAGGTGGCCACCCGGTGGTCGAGCAGTACTTC. Amino acid sequence: CASSPGGGHPVVEQYF.

V gene TRBV27 combines with J gene TRBJ2-7; 9 bases are a match to TRBD2. Germline CDR1 and CDR2: MNHEY and SMNVEV (reference sequence). The CDR3 is made up of 16 amino acids. V lost 5 bases, J lost 0 bases, and 8 bases stayed unmatched. CDR3 in amino acids: CASSPSSGVLSYEQYF. In nucleotides, the CDR3 is TGTGCCAGCAGTCCGTCTAGCGGGGTTCTCTCCTACGAGCAGTACTTC.

CDR3 loop: CASSFLGQETQYF. CDR3 DNA: TGTGCCAGCAGTTTCCTAGGACAAGAGACCCAGTACTTC. The rearrangement uses TRBV6-5 and TRBJ2-5; D gene ambiguous. With 4 bases removed from V and 2 bases from J, the gap between germline ends came to 8 bases. The length of the CDR3 is 13 residues. Germline assignment: CDR1 MNHEY and CDR2 SVGAGI.

The chain recombines TRBV29-1 with TRBJ2-4, with D unresolved. CDR1 and CDR2 from the germline V gene are SQVTM and ANQGSEA. Deletions cut 7 bases from V and 0 bases from J, with 19 bases between. This CDR3 region has 16 residues. The CDR3 region has the DNA TGCAGCGCCATACCTCTGGGCAGGCTAGCCAAAAACATTCAGTACTTC. Translating gives CSAIPLGRLAKNIQYF.